The 22 T cell receptor beta chains listed next were all sequenced from one sample in a study of CXCR3-negative and CXCR3-positive naive CD8 T cells. Libraries were UMI-labeled 5' RACE TRB cDNA. Reanalyzing the 5' RACE reads, TCRdb keeps one entry per CDR3 protein, without DNA. The listing records about 81,000 distinct CDR3 sequences. Sequenced material: naive CXCR3- CD8+ T cells from blood. The subset denotes: CD45RO-CCR7+CD27+CD95- naive CD8+ T cells lacking CXCR3 (TNR3-). Receptor source: a human donor in good health. Some clones in this sample may be carry-over from other donors' samples.

This chain joins TRBV29-1 and TRBJ1-2; TCRdb gives TRBD1 as the D gene, but with no DNA this cannot be confirmed. The CDR3 contains 14 residues. Per the germline V gene, CDR1 is SQVTM and CDR2 is ANQGSEA. This chain's CDR3 is CSVEDHRGWVGYTF. The variable domain in full, with the rest retrieved from reference TRBV29-1 and TRBJ1-2, is SAVISQKPSRDICQRGTSLTIQCQVDSQVTMMFWYRQQPGQSLTLIATANQGSEATYESGFVIDKFPISRPNLTFSTLTVSNMSPEDSSIYLCSVEDHRGWVGYTFGSGTRLTVV.

The chain uses TRBV9 and TRBJ2-1. CDR1 is SGDLS and CDR2 is YYNGEE in the germline V gene. This CDR3 spans 13 amino acids. The CDR3 loop reads CASSVEAPDEQFF.

CDR3 sequence: CASSWTPGGNEQFF. The chain has TRBV6-6 and TRBJ2-1; the D call from TCRdb, TRBD1, cannot be confirmed without DNA. Germline CDR1 reads MNHNY; CDR2 reads SVGAGI (reference sequence). This CDR3 is built from 14 residues.

The chain links TRBV6-2 or TRBV6-3 to TRBJ2-7; with no DNA, the TCRdb D assignment of TRBD1 cannot be verified. The CDR3 length is 14 residues. Germline CDR1 is MNHEY and CDR2 is SVGEGT. This chain's CDR3 is CASSYGGGEYEQYF.

The chain is built from TRBV6-5 and TRBJ2-2. CDR3 length equals 14 residues. Germline assignment: CDR1 MNHEY and CDR2 SVGAGI. The CDR3 loop reads CASSQGIITGELFF.

V and J are TRBV6-4 and TRBJ2-7; there is no DNA to check the TCRdb D call of TRBD1. Germline assignment: CDR1 MRHNA and CDR2 SNTAGT. CDR3 size: 14 residues. CDR3 sequence reads: CASSPGQGGSEQYF.

V is TRBV29-1 and J is TRBJ2-7; TCRdb indicates TRBD1, and absent DNA this call remains unverified. The CDR3 covers 12 residues. Germline lookup yields CDR1 SQVTM and CDR2 ANQGSEA. CDR3 in amino acids: CSVAGASYEQYF.

This rearrangement joins TRBV20-1 to TRBJ2-2. The CDR3 runs 15 residues. In germline, CDR1 is DFQATT, CDR2 SNEGSKA (reference sequence). The CDR3 sequence: CSARDQGENTGELFF.

The chain recombines TRBV2 with TRBJ2-5. The CDR3 runs 15 residues. Germline lookup yields CDR1 SNHLY and CDR2 FYNNEI. The CDR3 spells CASSDSSAAQETQYF.

This chain joins TRBV21-1 and TRBJ2-5; the D gene TCRdb calls, TRBD1, cannot be checked with no DNA. TRBV21-1 is recorded as a pseudogene. CDR3 length: 17 amino acids. CDR3 loop: CASSKGGAGMGQETQYF.

The V call is TRBV7-9, the J call TRBJ1-2; checking the TCRdb D call of TRBD1 is not possible without DNA. This CDR3 is built from 15 residues. Germline assignment: CDR1 SEHNR and CDR2 FQNEAQ (reference sequence). CDR3 residues: CASSSPGQGTYGYTF.

The chain uses TRBV18 and TRBJ2-3; the TCRdb D gene call, TRBD2, has no DNA to confirm it. The germline V gene encodes CDR1 KGHSH and CDR2 LQKENI. The CDR3 spans 16 residues. The CDR3: CASSPRSGGTADTQYF.

The rearrangement links TRBV12-3 or TRBV12-4 to TRBJ2-1. The CDR3 consists of 16 residues. The CDR3 region is CASSTDSQFSYNEQFF.

The chain has TRBV12-2 and TRBJ2-7; the TCRdb D gene call, TRBD1, has no DNA to confirm it. TRBV12-2 is described as a pseudogene. The CDR3 is made up of 14 amino acids. This CDR3 reads CASRVTDRAHEQYF.

The V and J genes are TRBV20-1 and TRBJ2-1; TCRdb selects TRBD2, and the lack of DNA leaves this call unchecked. The CDR3 consists of 14 residues. Germline CDR1 is DFQATT and CDR2 is SNEGSKA (reference sequence). This CDR3 reads CSASQREQYNEQFF.

This chain uses TRBV4-1 with TRBJ2-2. The CDR3 has 15 residues. CDR1 is MGHRA and CDR2 is YSYEKL in the germline V gene. CDR3 region: CASSQEPKHTGELFF.

The chain is built from TRBV6-6 and TRBJ2-7; the TCRdb call, TRBD2, lacks DNA for checking. CDR3 size: 18 residues. Germline V CDR1 and CDR2: MNHNY, SVGAGI (reference sequence). This chain's CDR3 is CASSTEGRVAGEDYEQYF.

This chain connects TRBV7-3 to TRBJ2-3; the D gene TCRdb calls, TRBD1, cannot be checked with no DNA. The CDR3 runs to 16 residues. The germline V gene has CDR1 SGHTA and CDR2 FQGTGA. The CDR3 loop reads CASSSRGRGRDDTQYF.

The V gene is TRBV5-1, the J gene TRBJ2-7. The CDR3 extends over 13 amino acids. The V gene's germline CDR1 is SGHRS and CDR2 YFSETQ. The CDR3 sequence: CASSGGHGYEQYF.

V is TRBV6-5 and J is TRBJ1-2. Germline CDR1 reads MNHEY; CDR2 reads SVGAGI. The CDR3 is 15 amino acids. CDR3 amino acids: CASSASIGGPYGYTF.

The chain uses TRBV20-1 and TRBJ2-1; TCRdb lists TRBD2, though no DNA is available to test this call. The CDR3 consists of 13 residues. Per the germline V gene, CDR1 is DFQATT and CDR2 is SNEGSKA (reference sequence). CDR3 residues: CSARETSGVEQFF.

The chain has TRBV12-3 or TRBV12-4 and TRBJ2-1; TCRdb lists TRBD1, though no DNA is available to test this call. CDR3 size: 16 residues. This CDR3 is CASSPLRGVSYNEQFF.